This TCR beta chain was profiled in a study of blood T cell repertoires in COVID-19. Produced via immunoSEQ multiplex PCR; TCRdb's table is partial and in-frame only. Among around 270,000 clones, around 90% were seen once, and the ten largest hold just over 2.5%. The V and J ends lost 0 bases and 10 bases, in that order; junction bases with no gene match: 6. Germline V gene sequence: CDR1 MNHEY, CDR2 SVGAGI. CDR3 length: 15 amino acids. The receptor's source is a person aged 18 to 29 with COVID-19, enrolled during active disease. The chain links TRBV6-5 to TRBJ1-6; 7 nucleotides match TRBD1. Input material: peripheral blood. The CDR3 nucleotides read TGTGCCAGCAGTTACTCGAGGCAGGGGGGATCACCCCTCCACTTT. Encoded protein: CASSYSRQGGSPLHF.